One sample yielded the 30 T cell receptor beta chains listed below, sequenced in a study of CD8 T cells in Susac syndrome. Roughly 0.45 to 1 ug RNA was reverse transcribed with random hexamers. TCRdb processed the immunoSEQ multiplex PCR reads anew with MiXCR; each CDR3 protein has one entry. The sample has approximately 200,000 distinct CDR3 sequences; around 95% are singletons. Sequences were obtained from CD4+ T cells from PBMCs. All receptors come from a human donor with multiple sclerosis.

The DNA for the CDR3 is TGCAGTGGCCCGGCCAGGGGGGAGACCCAGTACTTC. Amino acids: CSGPARGETQYF. The chain employs TRBV20-1 and TRBJ2-5; 7 bases fit TRBD1. V was clipped by 7 bases and J by 5 bases; unmatched bases: 7. CDR3 size: 12 residues. Germline-derived CDR1 and CDR2 are DFQATT and SNEGSKA (reference sequence).

This chain links TRBV6-6 with TRBJ1-1; D ambiguous. Germline CDR1 reads MNHNY; CDR2 reads SVGAGI (reference sequence). The length of the CDR3 is 14 residues. V dropped 7 bases and J dropped 1 base, with 13 bases sitting between them. CDR3 in amino acids: CASNLQGRNTEAFF. Written as DNA, the CDR3 is TGTGCCAGCAACCTACAAGGAAGGAACACTGAAGCTTTCTTT.

This rearrangement joins TRBV20-1 to TRBJ1-5; D remains unclear. V was clipped by 4 bases and J by 6 bases, with 13 bases between them. The V gene's germline CDR1 is DFQATT and CDR2 SNEGSKA (reference sequence). This CDR3 has 13 residues. For the CDR3, the DNA is TGCAGTGCTATCAAAGAAATAGGTCAGCCCCAGCATTTT. Translated: CSAIKEIGQPQHF.

This chain connects TRBV19 to TRBJ2-5; no clear D. CDR1 LNHDA and CDR2 SQIVND come from the germline V gene (reference sequence). With 3 bases removed from V and 0 bases from J, the gap between germline ends came to 5 bases. The CDR3 length is 13 residues. The CDR3 coding sequence is TGTGCCAGTAGTATGTGGTACCAAGAGACCCAGTACTTC. Its translation is CASSMWYQETQYF.

J is TRBJ2-5 and V is TRBV6-6, with D tentatively TRBD1 (5 bases). Looked up from germline, CDR1 is MNHNY and CDR2 is SVGAGI (reference sequence). The V end lost 3 bases, the J end lost 4 bases, and 12 bases lay between the germline ends. The CDR3 covers 14 residues. This CDR3 reads CASSYQTARETQYF. In nucleotides, the CDR3 is TGTGCCAGCAGTTATCAGACAGCAAGAGAGACCCAGTACTTC.

The rearrangement uses TRBV20-1 and TRBJ2-7, with D tentatively TRBD2 (6 bases). Germline values: CDR1 DFQATT, CDR2 SNEGSKA (reference sequence). Trimming left V 0 bases short and J 3 bases short, with 21 bases between. This CDR3 spans 17 amino acids. DNA for the CDR3: TGCAGTGCTAGAGACTCCGGAGTACCGGGACTCATCTACGAGCAGTACTTC. Translation gives CSARDSGVPGLIYEQYF.

The V and J genes are TRBV19 and TRBJ2-2; D remains unclear. Germline loops: CDR1 LNHDA, CDR2 SQIVND (reference sequence). This CDR3 has 14 residues. Trimming removed 3 bases from V and 5 bases from J, with 10 bases in between. CDR3 DNA sequence: TGTGCCAGTAGTATGTCCCCGAGTACCGGGGAGCTGTTTTTT. Protein sequence: CASSMSPSTGELFF.

This chain uses TRBV28 with TRBJ2-3, with D uncertain. Germline assignment: CDR1 MDHEN and CDR2 SYDVKM. This CDR3 is 12 amino acids long. V was pared by 5 bases and J by 3 bases, with 6 bases between. For the CDR3, the DNA is TGTGCCAGCAGTACCTCTACAGATACGCAGTATTTT. This translates into CASSTSTDTQYF. Filled out from reference TRBV28 and TRBJ2-3, the complete variable domain reads DVKVTQSSRYLVKRTGEKVFLECVQDMDHENMFWYRQDPGLGLRLIYFSYDVKMKEKGDIPEGYSVSREKKERFSLILESASTNQTSMYLCASSTSTDTQYFGPGTRLTVL.

V and J are TRBV7-9 and TRBJ2-3; 9 bases are shared with TRBD2. CDR1 SEHNR and CDR2 FQNEAQ come from the germline V gene (reference sequence). The V segment lost 3 bases and the J segment 2 bases; nucleotides outside the gene matches: 3. The CDR3 covers 15 residues. The CDR3 sequence is CASSLLAGTTDTQYF. The DNA of the CDR3 is TGTGCCAGCAGCTTGCTAGCGGGAACCACAGATACGCAGTATTTT. Full variable domain (outside the CDR3, taken from reference TRBV7-9 and TRBJ2-3): DTGVSQNPRHKITKRGQNVTFRCDPISEHNRLYWYRQTLGQGPEFLTYFQNEAQLEKSRLLSDRFSAERPKGSFSTLEIQRTEQGDSAMYLCASSLLAGTTDTQYFGPGTRLTVL.

The gene calls are TRBV20-1 and TRBJ1-5; D remains ambiguous. The CDR3 extends over 14 amino acids. Per the germline V gene, CDR1 is DFQATT and CDR2 is SNEGSKA (reference sequence). With 2 bases removed from V and 5 bases from J, the gap between germline ends came to 13 bases. CDR3 bases: TGCAGTGCTAGACCTATCACCGGCTATCAGCCCCAGCATTTT. Translation gives CSARPITGYQPQHF.

This clonotype was detected only a few times. J is TRBJ1-5 and V is TRBV12-3 or TRBV12-4; unclear D gene. This CDR3 has 15 residues. V lost 2 bases and J lost 1, with 9 bases in between. The CDR3 region is CASSLSGGSNQPQHF. CDR3 DNA: TGTGCCAGCAGTTTATCTGGAGGAAGCAATCAGCCCCAGCATTTT.

The genes are TRBV19 and TRBJ2-3; TRBD1 matches 7 bases. The CDR3 length is 14 residues. The trim removed 5 bases at V and 0 bases at J, leaving 2 bases unmatched. Germline CDR1 is LNHDA and CDR2 is SQIVND (reference sequence). In nucleotides, the CDR3 is TGTGCCAGTAGTGGGACAGTGAGCACAGATACGCAGTATTTT. It yields the protein CASSGTVSTDTQYF. Full variable domain (missing parts from reference TRBV19 and TRBJ2-3): DGGITQSPKYLFRKEGQNVTLSCEQNLNHDAMYWYRQDPGQGLRLIYYSQIVNDFQKGDIAEGYSVSREKKESFPLTVTSAQKNPTAFYLCASSGTVSTDTQYFGPGTRLTVL.

The chain recombines TRBV29-1 with TRBJ2-7; TRBD1 aligns across 9 bases. Trimming removed 6 bases from V and 3 bases from J; junction bases left unmatched: 9. From germline, CDR1 is SQVTM and CDR2 ANQGSEA. The CDR3 length is 14 residues. The CDR3 loop is CSVAPGQGGYEQYF. CDR3 in DNA: TGCAGCGTCGCCCCGGGACAGGGAGGCTACGAGCAGTACTTC.

The chain recombines TRBV7-9 with TRBJ1-1; no definite D call. Trimming shortened V by 6 bases and J by 4 bases, and 18 bases separated the two germline ends. The CDR3 contains 15 residues. The germline V gene encodes CDR1 SEHNR and CDR2 FQNEAQ (reference sequence). The CDR3 protein is CASRPPRRLGTEAFF. CDR3 coding DNA: TGTGCCAGCAGACCGCCTCGCCGGCTAGGCACTGAAGCTTTCTTT.

The chain employs TRBV3-1 and TRBJ2-1, with 8 bases identical to TRBD1. Germline lookup yields CDR1 LGHDT and CDR2 YNNKEL (reference sequence). V lost 2 bases to trimming and J lost 6 bases; unmatched junction nucleotides: 6. The CDR3 totals 15 residues. The CDR3 sequence: CASSQSRTGPNEQFF. CDR3 DNA: TGTGCCAGCAGCCAAAGTCGGACAGGGCCCAATGAGCAGTTCTTC.

The V gene is TRBV3-1, the J gene TRBJ2-5, with 9 bases matching TRBD2. V trimming: 4 bases; J trimming: 5 bases; junction bases outside the gene matches: 14. CDR3 length: 17 amino acids. Germline V gene sequence: CDR1 LGHDT, CDR2 YNNKEL (reference sequence). In nucleotides, the CDR3 is TGTGCCAGCAGCCCATGGCTCGGCGCGGGGGGGACGGAGACCCAGTACTTC. It is translated as CASSPWLGAGGTETQYF.

The chain recombines TRBV3-1 with TRBJ2-1; 7 positions match TRBD1. CDR1 and CDR2 (germline): LGHDT, YNNKEL (reference sequence). The V segment lost 0 bases and the J segment 5 bases; nucleotides outside the gene matches: 1. The CDR3 totals 14 residues. In DNA, the CDR3 is TGTGCCAGCAGCCAAGATGGACAGGACAATGAGCAGTTCTTC. Protein sequence: CASSQDGQDNEQFF.

The V gene is TRBV30, the J gene TRBJ1-1, with a weak D call TRBD1 (5 bases). The ends were cut back, 2 bases at V and 4 bases at J, with 20 bases in the middle. Germline values: CDR1 GTSNPN, CDR2 SVGIG (reference sequence). The CDR3 totals 16 residues. The CDR3 sequence: CAWSRWGRSDFTEAFF. CDR3 coding DNA: TGTGCCTGGAGTCGCTGGGGCAGGTCTGACTTCACTGAAGCTTTCTTT.

The chain recombines TRBV21-1 with TRBJ1-5; the D call of TRBD1 is as the table states it, not checked on the DNA. TRBV21-1 is described as a pseudogene. The CDR3 sequence is 15 residues long. For the CDR3, the DNA is TGTGCCAGCAGCAAAGCCATGACAGGGACCCAGCCCCAGCATTTT. This encodes CASSKAMTGTQPQHF.

This clonotype has just one count. The V gene is TRBV12-3 or TRBV12-4, the J gene TRBJ1-2; D is unresolved. The CDR3 contains 16 residues. V lost 5 bases and J 0 bases, leaving 16 bases between the germline ends. In DNA form, the CDR3 reads TGTGCCAGCAGTAGTAAGGAAAATAGATCTAACTATGGCTACACCTTC. It translates to CASSSKENRSNYGYTF.

The chain is built from TRBV12-3 or TRBV12-4 and TRBJ1-1; D ambiguous. The V and J ends lost 6 bases and 8 bases respectively, with 13 bases between them. The CDR3 covers 12 residues. DNA for the CDR3: TGTGCCAGCAGAACCGGACCGGCGGAAGCTTTCTTT. Translated: CASRTGPAEAFF.

The chain links TRBV7-2 to TRBJ2-7, with 7 nucleotides matching TRBD1. This CDR3 region has 15 residues. The V and J ends lost 5 bases and 1 base, in that order; junction bases with no gene match: 8. The germline CDR1 and CDR2 sequences are SGHTA and FQGNSA. Here the CDR3 reads CASSLGTVASYEQYF. CDR3 coding DNA: TGTGCCAGCAGCCTAGGGACAGTCGCATCCTACGAGCAGTACTTC.

V is TRBV24-1 and J is TRBJ1-2; D is possibly TRBD1 (6 bases). Germline-derived CDR1 and CDR2 are KGHDR and SFDVKD. This CDR3 has 14 amino acids. Deletions cut 3 bases from V and 4 bases from J, with 11 bases between. The CDR3 spells CATSDAGAGYGYTF. The CDR3 DNA is TGTGCCACCAGTGATGCAGGGGCGGGCTATGGCTACACCTTC.

The chain carries TRBV29-1 and TRBJ2-5, with TRBD2 matching over 8 bases. Germline assignment: CDR1 SQVTM and CDR2 ANQGSEA. The V and J ends lost 4 bases and 5 bases, in that order; junction bases with no gene match: 6. The CDR3 loop spans 13 amino acids. CDR3 loop: CSVGWASGETQYF. The CDR3 region has the DNA TGCAGCGTTGGGTGGGCTAGCGGGGAGACCCAGTACTTC.

The V gene is TRBV29-1, the J gene TRBJ2-7; 7 nucleotides agree with TRBD1. The trim removed 0 bases at V and 4 bases at J, leaving 6 bases unmatched. CDR3 length: 14 amino acids. Germline V gives CDR1 SQVTM, CDR2 ANQGSEA. CDR3 coding DNA: TGCAGCGTTGAAGATTCACAGGGGAGTTACGAGCAGTACTTC. It codes for CSVEDSQGSYEQYF.

The chain combines TRBV20-1 with TRBJ1-1; D call uncertain. The CDR3 is 14 amino acids. Germline CDR1 DFQATT, CDR2 SNEGSKA (reference sequence). With 0 bases removed from V and 0 bases from J, the gap between germline ends came to 8 bases. CDR3: CSARDHGVNTEAFF. CDR3 in DNA: TGCAGTGCTAGAGATCACGGGGTGAACACTGAAGCTTTCTTT.

The V call is TRBV29-1, the J call TRBJ1-1; a weak D match, TRBD1 (5 bases). Germline CDR1 is SQVTM and CDR2 is ANQGSEA. Between the trimmed V and J ends, which lost 4 bases and 1 base, there was a span of 10 bases. This CDR3 comprises 13 residues. The CDR3 DNA reads TGCAGCGTTGCGGCAGGGCCGAACACTGAAGCTTTCTTT. This translates into CSVAAGPNTEAFF. The variable domain in full, completed from reference TRBV29-1 and TRBJ1-1, reads SAVISQKPSRDICQRGTSLTIQCQVDSQVTMMFWYRQQPGQSLTLIATANQGSEATYESGFVIDKFPISRPNLTFSTLTVSNMSPEDSSIYLCSVAAGPNTEAFFGQGTRLTVV.

The chain joins TRBV20-1 to TRBJ2-5, with 9 positions matching TRBD2. The junction had 8 bases not matched to a gene; V was cut back by 7 bases and J by 5 bases. Germline loops: CDR1 DFQATT, CDR2 SNEGSKA (reference sequence). This CDR3 is built from 13 residues. The CDR3 sequence: CSVRRGGRETQYF. CDR3 nucleotide sequence: TGCAGTGTTAGGCGGGGGGGCCGTGAGACCCAGTACTTC.

This sequence joins TRBV20-1 and TRBJ1-1; the D is unclear. Germline V gene sequence: CDR1 DFQATT, CDR2 SNEGSKA (reference sequence). This CDR3 comprises 11 residues. The V end was cut by 2 bases, the J end by 9 bases, with 10 bases between. CDR3 in amino acids: CSARSSKQAFF. In DNA, the CDR3 is TGCAGTGCTAGATCCAGCAAACAAGCTTTCTTT.

The V and J genes are TRBV29-1 and TRBJ1-4; D perhaps matches TRBD1 (5 bases). CDR3 length: 14 residues. In germline, CDR1 is SQVTM, CDR2 ANQGSEA. Trimming removed 2 bases from V and 0 bases from J, with 7 bases in between. The chain's CDR3 is CSVELTATNEKLFF. The CDR3 DNA reads as TGCAGCGTTGAACTGACAGCAACTAATGAAAAACTGTTTTTT. Filled out from reference TRBV29-1 and TRBJ1-4, the complete variable domain reads SAVISQKPSRDICQRGTSLTIQCQVDSQVTMMFWYRQQPGQSLTLIATANQGSEATYESGFVIDKFPISRPNLTFSTLTVSNMSPEDSSIYLCSVELTATNEKLFFGSGTQLSVL.